The entry that follows covers one TCR beta chain sequence. This clonotype was detected only once. Its antigen is currently not known. No much larger clone is present one base from it, and per-base qualities are unavailable. Evidence from one read is weak. V and J lose 0 bases and 2 bases, and a span of 11 bases separates them. The CDR3 measures 16 amino acids from cysteine to phenylalanine. Of the read, only the CDR3 DNA is kept; its 48 bases are in frame from base 1. The germline V gene encodes CDR1 MGHRA and CDR2 YSYEKL. These data come from a study of CD8 T cells in Susac syndrome (dated 2019 in TCRdb). In the study overall: Of the Susac syndrome patients who were sequenced, roughly 6 had clinically active disease and roughly eight were in clinical remission. The study used repertoire sequencing to test whether antigen drove CD8+ T cell activation and differentiation in Susac syndrome. Susac syndrome patients were therapy-naive, on corticosteroids (some also receiving IVIg), or on IVIg alone at blood withdrawal. Beyond this particular receptor, the publication reports: The TCR sequencing and HLA analysis was acknowledged to have included a relatively small number of individuals. In patients with Susac syndrome, the CD4+ T cell repertoire showed no detectable clonal expansion.

Peripheral blood CD8+ and CD4+ T cells from healthy donors, Susac syndrome patients and multiple sclerosis patients were profiled by high-throughput TCR beta sequencing. The Susac syndrome patients fulfilled recently defined diagnostic criteria for either definite or probable disease. Bulk CD8+ and CD4+ T cells were purified by magnetic negative isolation, while CD8+ TEMRA cells were enriched using FACS. Blood was collected in EDTA tubes and processed within 24 hours, with PBMCs isolated through density gradient centrifugation. PBMCs intended for TCR sequencing were cryopreserved in liquid nitrogen and were subsequently thawed in a 37 degrees C water bath. The sorted or isolated CD4+, CD8+ and CD8+ TEMRA cells had a purity of 90% or higher. RNA was extracted with the RNeasy kit and roughly 0.45 to 1 ug was reverse transcribed using random hexamers. The immunoSEQ multiplex PCR assay, which covers 54 Vbeta and 13 Jbeta segments, was used to amplify TCR beta CDR3 regions. To correct PCR amplification bias, a synthetic template baseline was used for both primer optimization and computational correction. The published analysis was carried out like this. Reads were annotated to V, D and J genes according to IMGT and were analyzed with immunoSEQ Analyzer, with only productive sequences retained. To calculate clonality, Shannon entropy was normalized by log2 of the number of productive unique sequences and then subtracted from one. Public and private clones were assessed among the 100 most prevalent clones of each patient and control. A clone was defined as Susac-specific if it was absent from the healthy and MS cohorts, from around 960 published viral clones and from other ImmuneACCESS disease sequences. TCRdb reprocessed the public reads (quality trimming at Q25 with fastp, clone calling with MiXCR) and kept in-frame beta chains. One record per CDR3 amino acid sequence lists the most common genes and DNA. The V and J calls reflect TCRdb's pipeline rather than the authors' work. Within this sample are 210,000 or so distinct CDR3 sequences, with about 95% of them counted one time only. The top ten constitute 0.15% to 0.2% of the sample.

This chain joins TRBV4-1 to TRBJ1-5; the best D guess is TRBD1, with 5 bases matching. The source of this sequence is a human donor with Susac syndrome. Sequences were obtained from CD4+ T cells from PBMCs. The bases are TGCGCCAGCAGCCAAGAGGGGGTTAAGGGCAATCAGCCCCAGCATTTT. Its coded protein is CASSQEGVKGNQPQHF.